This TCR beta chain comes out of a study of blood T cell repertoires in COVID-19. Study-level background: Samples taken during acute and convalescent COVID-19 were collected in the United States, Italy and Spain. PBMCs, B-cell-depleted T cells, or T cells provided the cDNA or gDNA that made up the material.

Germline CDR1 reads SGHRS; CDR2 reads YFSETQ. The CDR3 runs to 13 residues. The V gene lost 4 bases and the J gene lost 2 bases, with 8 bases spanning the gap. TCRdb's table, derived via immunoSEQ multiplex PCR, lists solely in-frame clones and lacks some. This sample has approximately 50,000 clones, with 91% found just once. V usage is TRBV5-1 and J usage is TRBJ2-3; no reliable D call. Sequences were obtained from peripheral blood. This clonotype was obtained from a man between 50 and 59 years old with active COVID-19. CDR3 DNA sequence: TGCGCCAGCAGCCTAGAAATCACAGATACGCAGTATTTT. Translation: CASSLEITDTQYF. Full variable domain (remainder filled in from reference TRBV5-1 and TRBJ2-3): KAGVTQTPRYLIKTRGQQVTLSCSPISGHRSVSWYQQTPGQGLQFLFEYFSETQRNKGNFPGRFSGRQFSNSRSEMNVSTLELGDSALYLCASSLEITDTQYFGPGTRLTVL.